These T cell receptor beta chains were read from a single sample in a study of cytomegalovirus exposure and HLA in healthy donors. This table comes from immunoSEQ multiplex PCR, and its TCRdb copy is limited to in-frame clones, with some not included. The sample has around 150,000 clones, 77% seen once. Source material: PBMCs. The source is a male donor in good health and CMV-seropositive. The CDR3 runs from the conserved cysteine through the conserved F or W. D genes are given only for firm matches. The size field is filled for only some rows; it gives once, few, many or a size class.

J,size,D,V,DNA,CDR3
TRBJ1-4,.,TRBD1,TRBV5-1,TGCGCCAGCAGCATGACAGGGGGCGGGTATGCTAATGAAAAACTGTTTTTT,CASSMTGGGYANEKLFF
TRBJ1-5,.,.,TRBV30,TGTGCCTGGGGACAGCCAAATCAGCCCCAGCATTTT,CAWGQPNQPQHF
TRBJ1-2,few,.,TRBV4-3,TGCGCCAGCAGCCAAGATCAGGCAGCTACTAGCTATGGCTACACCTTC,CASSQDQAATSYGYTF
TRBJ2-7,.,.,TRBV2,TGTGCCAGCAGTGAAGCAGAGGGGGAACTTTCCTACGAGCAGTACTTC,CASSEAEGELSYEQYF
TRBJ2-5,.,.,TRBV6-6,TGTGCCAGCAGTGTACGGAGGAGACTCCAAGAGACCCAGTACTTC,CASSVRRRLQETQYF
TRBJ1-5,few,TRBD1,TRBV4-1,TGCGCCAGCAGCCGAGGGGGCCAGCCCCAGCATTTT,CASSRGGQPQHF
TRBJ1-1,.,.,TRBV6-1,TGTGCCAGCAGTGAACTCGGACAGATGAACACTGAAGCTTTCTTT,CASSELGQMNTEAFF
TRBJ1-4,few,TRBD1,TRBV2,TGTGCCAGCAGACAACAGGGGGCTTTATATGAAAAACTGTTTTTT,CASRQQGALYEKLFF
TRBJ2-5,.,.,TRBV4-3,TGCGCCAGCAGCCAAGATAATAGCGAGGAGACCCAGTACTTC,CASSQDNSEETQYF
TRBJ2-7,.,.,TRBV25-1,TGTGCCAGCAGTGATTCTAGCCTCCTAGCCTACGAGCAGTACTTC,CASSDSSLLAYEQYF
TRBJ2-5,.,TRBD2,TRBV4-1,TGCGCCAGCAGCCTAGGGGAGGGCCAGACCCAGTACTTC,CASSLGEGQTQYF
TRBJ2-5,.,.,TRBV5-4,TGTGCCAGCAGCAGAGGGGGAGAGACCCAGTACTTC,CASSRGGETQYF
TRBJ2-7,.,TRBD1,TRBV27,TGTGCCAGCAGTTTGGGGACAGGGGGCGTGCAGTACTTC,CASSLGTGGVQYF
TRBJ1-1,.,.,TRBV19,TGTGCCAGTAGGATGGGGGGGCCCGACACTGAAGCTTTCTTT,CASRMGGPDTEAFF
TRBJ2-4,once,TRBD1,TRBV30,TGTGCCTGGAGGACGACAGGGGGTAAAAACATTCAGTACTTC,CAWRTTGGKNIQYF
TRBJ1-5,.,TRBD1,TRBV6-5,TGTGCCAGCGGACCGGACAGGGGCGTTGGTCAGCCCCAGCATTTT,CASGPDRGVGQPQHF
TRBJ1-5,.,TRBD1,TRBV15,TGTGCCACCAGCAGAGATTTAGACAGGGACAATCAGCCCCAGCATTTT,CATSRDLDRDNQPQHF
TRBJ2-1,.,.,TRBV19,TGTGCCAGTAGTATTGGGGGGAATGAGCAGTTCTTC,CASSIGGNEQFF
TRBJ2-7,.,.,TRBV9,TGTGCCAGCAGCGCGACAGGATACTCCTACGAGCAGTACTTC,CASSATGYSYEQYF
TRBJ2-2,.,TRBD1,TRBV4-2,TGTGCCAGCAGCCATCGATCCGGGACAGGGAACACCGGGGAGCTGTTTTTT,CASSHRSGTGNTGELFF
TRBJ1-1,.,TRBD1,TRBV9,TGTGCCAGCAGCGTAGAGGGACAGACGAACACTGAAGCTTTCTTT,CASSVEGQTNTEAFF
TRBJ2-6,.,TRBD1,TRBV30,TGTGCCCAACCACAGGGGGCGGCCTCTGGGGCCAACGTCCTGACTTTC,CAQPQGAASGANVLTF
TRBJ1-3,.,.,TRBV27,TGTGCCAGCAGACCAGGGACATCCTCTGGAAACACCATATATTTT,CASRPGTSSGNTIYF
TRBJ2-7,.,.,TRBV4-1,TGCGCCAGCAGCCATGCTGGGGGGAGCTCCTACGAGCAGTACTTC,CASSHAGGSSYEQYF
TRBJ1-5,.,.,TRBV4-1,TGCGCCAGCAGCCATTTTCACGATCCGAGTCAGCCCCAGCATTTT,CASSHFHDPSQPQHF
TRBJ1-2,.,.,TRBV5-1,TGCGCCAGCAGCTTTTACAGCGGGTTTGAGAGCTACACCTTC,CASSFYSGFESYTF
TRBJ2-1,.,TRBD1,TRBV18,TGTGCCAGCTCAGACCAGGGGGCCCTATACAATGAGCAGTTCTTC,CASSDQGALYNEQFF
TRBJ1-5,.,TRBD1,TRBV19,TGTGCCAGTAGTATAGTAGGGGGCGGCAATCAGCCCCAGCATTTT,CASSIVGGGNQPQHF
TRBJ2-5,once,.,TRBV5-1,TGCGCCAGCAGCCCATTAGTCAACGGGGAGACCCAGTACTTC,CASSPLVNGETQYF
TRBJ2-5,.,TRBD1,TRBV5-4,TGTGCCAGCAGCTTGGATCTATCTCGGGACAGTCAAGAGACCCAGTACTTC,CASSLDLSRDSQETQYF
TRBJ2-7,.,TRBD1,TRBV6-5,TGTGCCAGCAGTTACACAGGGACAGGAACAACCTACGAGCAGTACTTC,CASSYTGTGTTYEQYF
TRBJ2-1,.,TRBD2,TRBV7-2,TGTGCCAGCAGCTTAGAGTCTAGCGGGGGAGGGGAGCAGTTCTTC,CASSLESSGGGEQFF
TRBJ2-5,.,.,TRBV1,TGCACCAGCAGCCCGTCCAGGTGGACTAGGGGGGCCCAGTACTTC,CTSSPSRWTRGAQYF
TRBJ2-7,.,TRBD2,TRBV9,TGTGCCAGCAGCGTAGTCCCCAGCGGGGCTTACGAGCAGCACTTC,CASSVVPSGAYEQHF
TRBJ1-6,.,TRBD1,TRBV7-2,TGTGCCAGCAGCACACAGGGGAATTCACCCCTCCACTTT,CASSTQGNSPLHF
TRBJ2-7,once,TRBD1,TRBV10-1,TGCGCCAGCAGTGATGGACAGGGGGCCTACGAGCAGTACTTC,CASSDGQGAYEQYF
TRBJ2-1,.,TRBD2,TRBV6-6,TGTGCCAGCGGGCTAACGCTAGCGGGGGGGAGGAATGAGCAGTTCTTC,CASGLTLAGGRNEQFF
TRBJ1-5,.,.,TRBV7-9,TGTGCCAGCAGCTTAGTGACGGGGGTTAGGGGCAATCAGCCCCAGCATTTT,CASSLVTGVRGNQPQHF
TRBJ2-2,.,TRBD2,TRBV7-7,TGTGCTAGCAGCGCCACTAGCGGGGGGCCTTCCGGGGAGCTGTTTTTT,CASSATSGGPSGELFF
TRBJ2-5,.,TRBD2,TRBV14,TGTGCCAGCAGCCAAAGCACTAGCGGGGAGACCCAGTACTTC,CASSQSTSGETQYF
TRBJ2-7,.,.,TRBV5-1,TGCGCCAGCAGCTTGGCCTCCACAATCGGGTACGAGCAGTACTTC,CASSLASTIGYEQYF
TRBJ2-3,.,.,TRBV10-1,TGCGCCAGCTCGAGCGGAACCACAGATACGCAGTATTTT,CASSSGTTDTQYF
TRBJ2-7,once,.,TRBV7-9,TGTGCCAGCAGCTTAGTAAGCAGGGGAATGTACGAGCAGTACTTC,CASSLVSRGMYEQYF
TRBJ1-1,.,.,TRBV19,TGTGCCAGTGCCTCCCAGGCGAACACTGAAGCTTTCTTT,CASASQANTEAFF
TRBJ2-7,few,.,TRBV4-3,TGCGCCAGCAGCCAAGATGAACAGGCCTACGAGCAGTACTTC,CASSQDEQAYEQYF